This TCR beta chain was found in a study of blood T cell repertoires in COVID-19. Ages ranged from about 18 to 89 years, with residence in 20 to 30 US areas. Allocation to cohorts depended on clinical history reported by the participants. TCRdb's copy holds only in-frame clones and misses some; the assay was immunoSEQ multiplex PCR. The repertoire holds 250,000 to 400,000 clones, with around nine tenths as singletons. The TCR sequence derives from a man in his 60s who had recovered from COVID-19. The sample comprised PBMCs or T cells enriched from blood (not recorded which).

In DNA, the CDR3 is TGTGCCAGCAGTTATCCCCGGACAGGGGACAATGAGCAGTTCTTC. Translation gives CASSYPRTGDNEQFF. The genes are TRBV5-4 and TRBJ2-1, with 9 bases fitting TRBD1. Germline trimming cut 5 bases from V and 5 bases from J; bases unmatched to any gene: 8. This CDR3 contains 15 residues. CDR1 SGHNT and CDR2 YYREEE come from the germline V gene (reference sequence).